Below, 2 T cell receptor beta chains from the same sample are listed, as sequenced in a study of PD-L1 blockade in urothelial cancer. The table came from immunoSEQ multiplex PCR; TCRdb's copy has only in-frame clones and leaves some out. Of about 120,000 clones listed, around 88% are singletons. As for time point: peripheral blood 6 weeks after treatment start. The sample here was PBMCs, taken around atezolizumab (anti-PD-L1) treatment. The receptor source for this set is a man aged 45-65 years with urothelial cancer.

The chain carries TRBV5-1 and TRBJ2-3; 15 bases are a match to TRBD2. After removal of 2 bases from V and 2 bases from J, the junction contained 9 bases not matched to a gene. The germline CDR1 and CDR2 sequences are SGHRS and YFSETQ. The CDR3 spans 19 residues. The CDR3 is CASSLSPGLAGGATDTQYF. CDR3 DNA sequence: TGCGCCAGCAGCTTATCTCCGGGACTAGCGGGAGGCGCCACAGATACGCAGTATTTT.

J is TRBJ2-7 and V is TRBV6-5, with D perhaps matching TRBD2 (5 bases). The CDR3 is 13 residues long. V lost 6 bases and J lost 0, with 9 bases in between. Germline CDR1 MNHEY, CDR2 SVGAGI. CDR3 nucleotide sequence: TGTGCCAGCAGGGACTTGGGCTCCTACGAGCAGTACTTC. Encoded protein: CASRDLGSYEQYF.